This T cell receptor beta chain was sequenced in a study of T cell repertoires in cytomegalovirus infection (dated by TCRdb to between 2018 and 2021). For the study in its entirety: Peptide stimulations targeted recently identified HLA-C-restricted CMV epitopes, whose presentation resists viral immunomodulation, together with well-studied HLA-B-restricted epitopes. Donor HLA type was relevant to the analysis, because carriage of CMV infection together with the matching HLA type was indicated by public TCR beta signatures.

Data came from an Illumina HiSeq 1500. TCRdb trimmed public reads at Q25 via fastp, called clones via MiXCR and kept in-frame beta chains. Here each entry gathers all rows of one CDR3 protein and keeps the most common genes and DNA. The sample profile shows just over 450,000 distinct CDR3 sequences; approximately 46% of them were found once. The top ten clonotypes cover 40% to 50% of the sample. The CDR3 runs 16 residues from the cysteine to the phenylalanine. CDR3 DNA is the only sequence kept; it has 48 bases, read in frame from the first base. V and J lose 5 bases and 10 bases, and a span of 24 bases separates them. For CDR1 and CDR2, the germline V gene (reference sequence) lists SEHNR and FQNEAQ. The full study reports these points: In the ex vivo response, HLA-C-restricted CMV-specific TCR beta clonotypes were dominant, and in two of eight donors the single most frequent clonotype came from this HLA-C-restricted group. Cumulative frequency of public TCR beta family members discriminated carriers of CMV infection plus the relevant HLA type in this cohort and an independent approximately 370-donor cohort.

The treatment or condition label here, explained by the study, means: in vitro stimulation with specific CMV peptide epitopes to enrich CMV-specific T cells. Comment on this clonotype: The clone's antigen remains unknown. Base qualities are not recorded, but no much larger clone differs from it by a single base.

The sequence derives from a human donor in good health (CMV status not recorded). Some clones in this sample may be carry-over from other donors' samples. Material: cultured PBMCs, obtained from culture after CMV antigen stimulation. This sequence uses TRBV7-9 and TRBJ2-1, with a weak D call of TRBD2 (6 bases match). For the CDR3, the sequence is CASSSSGGGPSREQFF. The bases read TGTGCCAGCAGCAGCTCAGGTGGAGGGCCCAGTCGGGAGCAGTTCTTC.